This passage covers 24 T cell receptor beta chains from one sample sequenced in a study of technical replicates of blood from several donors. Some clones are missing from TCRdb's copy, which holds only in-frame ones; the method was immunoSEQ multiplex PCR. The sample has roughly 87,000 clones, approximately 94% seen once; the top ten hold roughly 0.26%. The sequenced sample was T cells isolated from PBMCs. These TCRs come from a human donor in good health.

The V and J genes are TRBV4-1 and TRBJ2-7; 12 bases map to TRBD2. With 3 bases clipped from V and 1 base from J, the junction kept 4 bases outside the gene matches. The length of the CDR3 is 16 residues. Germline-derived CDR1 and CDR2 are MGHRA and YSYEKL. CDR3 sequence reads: CASSQGGLAGSYEQYF. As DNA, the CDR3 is TGCGCCAGCAGCCAGGGTGGACTAGCGGGATCCTACGAGCAGTACTTC.

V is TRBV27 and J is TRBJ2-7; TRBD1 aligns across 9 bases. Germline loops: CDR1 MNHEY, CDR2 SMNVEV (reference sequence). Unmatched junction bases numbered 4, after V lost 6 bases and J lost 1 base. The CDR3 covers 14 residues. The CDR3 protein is CASSSGQGSYEQYF. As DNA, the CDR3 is TGTGCCAGCAGCTCGGGACAGGGATCCTACGAGCAGTACTTC.

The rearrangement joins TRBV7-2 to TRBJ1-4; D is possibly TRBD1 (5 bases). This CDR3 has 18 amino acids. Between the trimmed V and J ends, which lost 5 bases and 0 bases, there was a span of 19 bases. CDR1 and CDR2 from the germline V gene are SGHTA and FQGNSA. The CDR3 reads CASSARAGWMTTNEKLFF. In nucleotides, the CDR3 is TGTGCCAGCAGCGCGAGAGCAGGGTGGATGACAACTAATGAAAAACTGTTTTTT.

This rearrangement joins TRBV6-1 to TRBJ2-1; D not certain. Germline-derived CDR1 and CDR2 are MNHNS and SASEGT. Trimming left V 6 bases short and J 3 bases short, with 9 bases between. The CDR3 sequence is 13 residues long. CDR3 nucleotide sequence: TGTGCCAGCAGGGGCACCTTCTACAATGAGCAGTTCTTC. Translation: CASRGTFYNEQFF.

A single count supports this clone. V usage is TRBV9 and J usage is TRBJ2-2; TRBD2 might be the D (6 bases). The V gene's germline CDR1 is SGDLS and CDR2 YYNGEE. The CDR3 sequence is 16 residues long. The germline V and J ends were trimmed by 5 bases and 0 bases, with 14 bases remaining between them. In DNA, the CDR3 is TGTGCCAGCAGGGCGGAGCGGGTCTCGAACACCGGGGAGCTGTTTTTT. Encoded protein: CASRAERVSNTGELFF.

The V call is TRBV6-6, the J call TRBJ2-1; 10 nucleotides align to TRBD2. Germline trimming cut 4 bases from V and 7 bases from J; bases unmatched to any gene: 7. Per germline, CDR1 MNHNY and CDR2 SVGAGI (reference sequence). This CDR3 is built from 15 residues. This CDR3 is CASSWRASGGNEQFF. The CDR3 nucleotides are TGTGCCAGCAGTTGGAGGGCTAGCGGGGGAAATGAGCAGTTCTTC.

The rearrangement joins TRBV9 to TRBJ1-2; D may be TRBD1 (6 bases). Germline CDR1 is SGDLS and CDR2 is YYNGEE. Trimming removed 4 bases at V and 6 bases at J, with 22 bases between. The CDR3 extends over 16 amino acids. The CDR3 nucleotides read TGTGCCAGCAGCCTGGGGGCAGAAGGGTTCATCGATGGCTACACCTTC. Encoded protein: CASSLGAEGFIDGYTF.

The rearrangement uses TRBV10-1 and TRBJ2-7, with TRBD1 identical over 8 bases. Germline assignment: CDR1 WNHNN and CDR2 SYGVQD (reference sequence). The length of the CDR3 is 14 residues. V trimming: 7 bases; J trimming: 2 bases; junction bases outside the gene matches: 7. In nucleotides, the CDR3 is TGCGCCAGCAAGCCTGACAGGGGCCCCTACGAGCAGTACTTC. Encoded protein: CASKPDRGPYEQYF.

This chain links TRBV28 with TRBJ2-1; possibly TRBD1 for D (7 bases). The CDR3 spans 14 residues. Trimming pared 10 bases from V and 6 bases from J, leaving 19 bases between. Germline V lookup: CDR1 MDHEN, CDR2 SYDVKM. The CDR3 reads CATAPRGVANEQFF. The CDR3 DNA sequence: TGTGCCACCGCCCCCAGGGGGGTAGCCAATGAGCAGTTCTTC.

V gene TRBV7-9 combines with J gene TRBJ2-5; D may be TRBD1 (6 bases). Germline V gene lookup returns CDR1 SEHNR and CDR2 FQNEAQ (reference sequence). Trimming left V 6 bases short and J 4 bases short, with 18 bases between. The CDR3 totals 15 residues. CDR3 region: CASSLIQGRAETQYF. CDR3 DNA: TGTGCCAGCAGTCTAATCCAGGGGCGTGCAGAGACCCAGTACTTC.

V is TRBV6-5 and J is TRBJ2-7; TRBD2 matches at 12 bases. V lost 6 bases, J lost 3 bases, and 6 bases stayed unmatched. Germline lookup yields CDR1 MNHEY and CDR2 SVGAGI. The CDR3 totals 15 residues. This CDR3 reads CASRGGLAGNYEQYF. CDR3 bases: TGTGCCAGCAGGGGTGGACTAGCGGGAAACTACGAGCAGTACTTC.

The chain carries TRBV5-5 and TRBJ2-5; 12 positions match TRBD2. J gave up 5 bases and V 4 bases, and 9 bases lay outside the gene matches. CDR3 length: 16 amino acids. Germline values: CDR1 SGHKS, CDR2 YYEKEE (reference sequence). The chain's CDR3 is CASSLTSGRLWETQYF. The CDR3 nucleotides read TGTGCCAGCAGCCTGACTAGCGGGAGACTATGGGAGACCCAGTACTTC.

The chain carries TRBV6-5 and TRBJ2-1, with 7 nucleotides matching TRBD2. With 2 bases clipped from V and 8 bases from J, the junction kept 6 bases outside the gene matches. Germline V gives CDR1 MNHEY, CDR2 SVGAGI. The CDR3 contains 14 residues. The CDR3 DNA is TGTGCCAGCAGTTACGCGGGAGTAGTCTATGAGCAGTTCTTC. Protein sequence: CASSYAGVVYEQFF.

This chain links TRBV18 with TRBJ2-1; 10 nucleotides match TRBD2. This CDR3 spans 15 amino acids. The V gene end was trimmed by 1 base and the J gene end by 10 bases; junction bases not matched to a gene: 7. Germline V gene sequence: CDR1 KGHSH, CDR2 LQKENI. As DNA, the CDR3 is TGTGCCAGCTCACCACTTGGACTAGCGGTCGAAGAGCAGTTCTTC. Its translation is CASSPLGLAVEEQFF.

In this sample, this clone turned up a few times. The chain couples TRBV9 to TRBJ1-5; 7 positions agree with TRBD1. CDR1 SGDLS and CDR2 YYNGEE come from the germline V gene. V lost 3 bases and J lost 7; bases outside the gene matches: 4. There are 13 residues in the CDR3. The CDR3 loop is CASSEGGRQPQHF. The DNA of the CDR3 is TGTGCCAGCAGCGAAGGGGGCAGACAGCCCCAGCATTTT.

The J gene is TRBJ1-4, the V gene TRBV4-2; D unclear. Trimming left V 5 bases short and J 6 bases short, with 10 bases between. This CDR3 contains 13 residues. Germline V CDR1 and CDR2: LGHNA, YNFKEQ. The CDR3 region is CASSLSADEKLFF. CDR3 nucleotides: TGTGCCAGCAGCTTATCTGCAGATGAAAAACTGTTTTTT.

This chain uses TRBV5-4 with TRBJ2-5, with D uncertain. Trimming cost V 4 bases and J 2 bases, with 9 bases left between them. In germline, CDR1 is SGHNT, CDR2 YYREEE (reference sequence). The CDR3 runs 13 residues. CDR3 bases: TGTGCCAGCAGCCGACCACTACAAGAGACCCAGTACTTC. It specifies CASSRPLQETQYF.

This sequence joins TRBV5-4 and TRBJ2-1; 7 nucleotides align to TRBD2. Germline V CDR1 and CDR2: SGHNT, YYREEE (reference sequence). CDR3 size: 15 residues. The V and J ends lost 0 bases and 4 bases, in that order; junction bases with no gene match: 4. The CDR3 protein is CASSLVVSGYNEQFF. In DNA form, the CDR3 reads TGTGCCAGCAGCTTGGTTGTTAGCGGGTACAATGAGCAGTTCTTC.

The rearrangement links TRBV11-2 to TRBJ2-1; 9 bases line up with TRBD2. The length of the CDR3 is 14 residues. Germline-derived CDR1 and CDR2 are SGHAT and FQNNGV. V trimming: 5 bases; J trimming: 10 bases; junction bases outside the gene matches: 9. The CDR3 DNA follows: TGTGCCAGCAGCAACCTGACTAGCGGTAGGGAGCAGTTCTTC. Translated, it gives CASSNLTSGREQFF.

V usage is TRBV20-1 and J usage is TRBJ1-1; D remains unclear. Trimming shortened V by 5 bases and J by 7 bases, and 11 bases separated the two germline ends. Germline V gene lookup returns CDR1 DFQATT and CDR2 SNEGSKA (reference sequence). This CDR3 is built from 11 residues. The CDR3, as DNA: TGCAGTGCTCTTCGCGGGAGTGAAGCTTTCTTT. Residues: CSALRGSEAFF.

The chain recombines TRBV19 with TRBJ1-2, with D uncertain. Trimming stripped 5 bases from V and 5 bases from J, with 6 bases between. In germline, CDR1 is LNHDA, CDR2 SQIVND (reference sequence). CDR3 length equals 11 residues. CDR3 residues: CASSVHYGYTF. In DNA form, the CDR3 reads TGTGCCAGTAGTGTACATTATGGCTACACCTTC.

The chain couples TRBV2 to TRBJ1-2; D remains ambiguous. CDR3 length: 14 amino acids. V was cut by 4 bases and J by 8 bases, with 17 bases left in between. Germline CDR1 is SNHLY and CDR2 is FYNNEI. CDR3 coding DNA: TGTGCCAGCAGTGGGGTAGGACTCGCTTCAGGCTACACCTTC. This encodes CASSGVGLASGYTF.

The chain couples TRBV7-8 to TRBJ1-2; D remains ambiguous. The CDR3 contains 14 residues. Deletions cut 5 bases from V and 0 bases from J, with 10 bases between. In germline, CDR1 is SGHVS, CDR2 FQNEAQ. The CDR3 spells CASSPGRANYGYTF. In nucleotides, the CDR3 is TGTGCCAGCAGCCCGGGGAGAGCTAACTATGGCTACACCTTC.

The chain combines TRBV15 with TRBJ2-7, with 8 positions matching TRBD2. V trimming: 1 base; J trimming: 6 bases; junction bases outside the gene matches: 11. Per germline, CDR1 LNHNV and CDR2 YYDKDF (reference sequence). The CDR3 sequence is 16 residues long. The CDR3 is CATSRVIAGPTREQYF. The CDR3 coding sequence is TGTGCCACCAGCAGAGTAATAGCGGGACCCACTCGCGAGCAGTACTTC.